The rows below give T cell receptor beta chains drawn from one sample of a study of blood T cell repertoires in COVID-19. The protocol was immunoSEQ multiplex PCR, while the TCRdb copy is restricted to in-frame clones and leaves out a portion. Seen here are some 170,000 clones, roughly 82% observed once, and the top ten hold almost 8.5%. The specimen was peripheral blood. Source of these receptors: a woman aged 70-85 years with acute or convalescent COVID-19. The CDR3 runs from the conserved cysteine through the conserved F or W. A D gene is named only where the DNA matches it firmly. Clone size appears in some rows only: once, few, many, or a class for an expanded clone.

v_call	d_call	clone_size	j_call	cdr3_nt	cdr3_aa
TRBV7-7	TRBD1	-	TRBJ2-2	TGTGCTAGCAGCTTAGAGAGCCCCCGGGACAGGGGAACCGGGGAGCTGTTTTTT	CASSLESPRDRGTGELFF
TRBV7-2	-	-	TRBJ1-2	TGTGCCAGCAGCTTAGCGGGGAGGGGAACGAACTATGGCTACACCTTC	CASSLAGRGTNYGYTF
TRBV5-4	-	once	TRBJ2-5	TGTGCCAGCAGCTTGGAGGGGCCGCGGGAGACCCAGTACTTC	CASSLEGPRETQYF
TRBV11-2	-	-	TRBJ1-1	TGTGCCAGCAGGTTTATAGGGGGGGCGGACACTGAAGCTTTCTTT	CASRFIGGADTEAFF
TRBV18	-	-	TRBJ1-5	TGTGCCAGCTCACCACGACCACCTGACAGACTCAATCAGCCCCAGCATTTT	CASSPRPPDRLNQPQHF
TRBV5-1	-	many	TRBJ2-2	TGCGCCAGCAGCTTGGGAGGAACCGCGAACACCGGGGAGCTGTTTTTT	CASSLGGTANTGELFF
TRBV14	-	-	TRBJ2-3	TGTGCCAGCAGCCAAGATGGAAACCCCGGGACAGATACGCAGTATTTT	CASSQDGNPGTDTQYF
TRBV7-2	TRBD2	-	TRBJ2-3	TGTGCCAGCAGCATAGGACTAGCGGGGGGGCTCGATACGCAGTATTTT	CASSIGLAGGLDTQYF
TRBV15	TRBD2	-	TRBJ2-5	TGTGCCACCAGCAGGACTAGCGGCCAAGAGACCCAGTACTTC	CATSRTSGQETQYF
TRBV9	-	-	TRBJ2-1	TGTGCCAGCAGCGTAGGAACGGGATTCGATGAGCAGTTCTTC	CASSVGTGFDEQFF
TRBV5-4	TRBD1	-	TRBJ1-2	TGTGCCAGCAGCGTCGGCGGACAGGGCCTCTATGGCTACACCTTC	CASSVGGQGLYGYTF
TRBV5-6	-	-	TRBJ2-3	TGTGCCAGCAGCTTACCAGGGGTCACAGATACGCAGTATTTT	CASSLPGVTDTQYF
TRBV28	TRBD1	-	TRBJ1-4	TGTGCCAGCAGTCCGCCTTCGAACAGGGGTTACGAAAAACTGTTTTTT	CASSPPSNRGYEKLFF
TRBV4-3	TRBD2	-	TRBJ2-5	TGCGCCAGCAGCCAGTCCGGGACTAGCAATTCACCTCTTATACAAGAGACCCAGTACTTC	CASSQSGTSNSPLIQETQYF
TRBV19	-	few	TRBJ2-6	TGTGCCAGTAGTACAGGCTTAGCTGGGGCCAACGTCCTGACTTTC	CASSTGLAGANVLTF
TRBV27	TRBD1	-	TRBJ1-1	TGTGCCAGCAGTACCCTTCAGGGGGCCTACACTGAAGCTTTCTTT	CASSTLQGAYTEAFF